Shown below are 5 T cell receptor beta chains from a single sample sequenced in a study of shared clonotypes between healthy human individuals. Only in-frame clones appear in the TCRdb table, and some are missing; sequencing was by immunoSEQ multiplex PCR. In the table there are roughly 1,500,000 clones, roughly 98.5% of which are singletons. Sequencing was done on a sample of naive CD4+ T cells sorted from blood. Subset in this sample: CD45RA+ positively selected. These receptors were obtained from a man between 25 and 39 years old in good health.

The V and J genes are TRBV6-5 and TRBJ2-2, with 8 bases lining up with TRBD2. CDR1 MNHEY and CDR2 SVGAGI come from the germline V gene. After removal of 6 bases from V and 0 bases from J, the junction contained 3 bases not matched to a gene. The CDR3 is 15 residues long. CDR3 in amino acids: CASSKRGPNTGELFF. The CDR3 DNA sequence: TGTGCCAGCAGCAAGCGGGGGCCGAACACCGGGGAGCTGTTTTTT.

The CDR3: CASSYRDEQFF. Written as DNA, the CDR3 is TGTGCCAGCAGTTACCGTGATGAGCAGTTCTTC. The J gene is TRBJ2-1, the V gene TRBV6-6; D remains unclear. The CDR3 has 11 amino acids. Germline CDR1 is MNHNY and CDR2 is SVGAGI (reference sequence). V was cut by 2 bases and J by 8 bases, with 4 bases left in between.

The CDR3 here is CASSLDRGAYGYTF. The DNA for the CDR3 is TGTGCCAGCAGTTTGGACAGGGGGGCCTATGGCTACACCTTC. The V call is TRBV6-5, the J call TRBJ1-2, with TRBD1 matching 10 bases. The V and J ends lost 4 bases and 4 bases, in that order; junction bases with no gene match: 3. The CDR3 length is 14 residues. The germline gives CDR1 MNHEY, CDR2 SVGAGI.

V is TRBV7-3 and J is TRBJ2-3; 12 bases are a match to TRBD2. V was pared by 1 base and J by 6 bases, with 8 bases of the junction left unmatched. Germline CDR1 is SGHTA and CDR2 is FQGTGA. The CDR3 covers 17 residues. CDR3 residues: CASSLKGLAGRADTQYF. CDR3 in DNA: TGTGCCAGCAGCTTAAAGGGACTAGCGGGCAGGGCCGATACGCAGTATTTT.

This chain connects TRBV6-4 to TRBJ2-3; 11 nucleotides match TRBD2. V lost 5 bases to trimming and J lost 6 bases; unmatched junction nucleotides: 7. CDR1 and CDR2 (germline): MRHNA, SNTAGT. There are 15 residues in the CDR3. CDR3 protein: CASSRIAGGADTQYF. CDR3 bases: TGTGCCAGCAGTCGAATAGCGGGAGGGGCCGATACGCAGTATTTT.